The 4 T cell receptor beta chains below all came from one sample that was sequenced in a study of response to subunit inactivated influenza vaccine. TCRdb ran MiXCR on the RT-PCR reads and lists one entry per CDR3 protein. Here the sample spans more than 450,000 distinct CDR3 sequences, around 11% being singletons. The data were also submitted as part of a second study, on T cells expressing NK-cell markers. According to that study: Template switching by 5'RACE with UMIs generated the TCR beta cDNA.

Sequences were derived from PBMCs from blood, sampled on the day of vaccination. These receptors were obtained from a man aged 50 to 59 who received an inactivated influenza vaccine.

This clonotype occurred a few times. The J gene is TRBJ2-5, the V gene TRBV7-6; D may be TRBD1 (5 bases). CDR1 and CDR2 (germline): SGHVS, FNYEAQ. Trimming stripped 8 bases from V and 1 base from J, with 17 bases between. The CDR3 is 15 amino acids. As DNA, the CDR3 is TGTGCCAGCGTATCAGGGATTACAGGCCAAGAGACCCAGTACTTC. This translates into CASVSGITGQETQYF. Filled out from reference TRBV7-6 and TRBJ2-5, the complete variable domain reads GAGVSQSPRYKVTKRGQDVALRCDPISGHVSLYWYRQALGQGPEFLTYFNYEAQQDKSGLPNDRFSAERPEGSISTLTIQRTEQRDSAMYRCASVSGITGQETQYFGPGTRLLVL.

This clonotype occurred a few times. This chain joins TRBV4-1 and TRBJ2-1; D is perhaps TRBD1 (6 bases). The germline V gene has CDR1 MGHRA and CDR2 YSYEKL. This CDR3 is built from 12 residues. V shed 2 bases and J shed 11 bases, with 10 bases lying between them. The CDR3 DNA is TGCGCCAGCAGCCAAAAGGGGGTACAGCAGTTCTTC. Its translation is CASSQKGVQQFF.

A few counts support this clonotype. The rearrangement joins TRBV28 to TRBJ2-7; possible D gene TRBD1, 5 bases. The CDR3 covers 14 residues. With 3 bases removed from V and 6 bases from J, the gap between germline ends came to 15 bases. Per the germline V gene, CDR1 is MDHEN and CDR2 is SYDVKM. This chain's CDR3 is CASSFSDRPSEQYF. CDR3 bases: TGTGCCAGCAGTTTTTCCGACAGACCCTCCGAGCAGTACTTC.

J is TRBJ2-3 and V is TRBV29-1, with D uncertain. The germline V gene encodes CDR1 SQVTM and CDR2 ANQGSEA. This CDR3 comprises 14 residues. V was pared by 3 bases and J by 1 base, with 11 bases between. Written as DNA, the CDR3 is TGCAGCGTTGAGTTCGGGTCGGGCACAGATACGCAGTATTTT. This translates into CSVEFGSGTDTQYF.